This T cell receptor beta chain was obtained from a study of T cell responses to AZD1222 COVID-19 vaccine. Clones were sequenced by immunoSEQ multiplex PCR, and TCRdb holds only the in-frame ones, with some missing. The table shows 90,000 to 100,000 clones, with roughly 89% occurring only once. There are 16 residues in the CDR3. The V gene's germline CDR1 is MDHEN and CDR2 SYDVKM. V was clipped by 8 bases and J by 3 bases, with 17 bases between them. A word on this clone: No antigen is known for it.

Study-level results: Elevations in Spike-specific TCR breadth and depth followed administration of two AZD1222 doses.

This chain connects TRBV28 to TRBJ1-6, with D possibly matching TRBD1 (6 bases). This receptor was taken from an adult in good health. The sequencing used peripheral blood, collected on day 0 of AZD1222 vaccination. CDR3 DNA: TGTGCCAGCGCCACCCCTCAGGGGATCTATAATTCACCCCTCCACTTT. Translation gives CASATPQGIYNSPLHF. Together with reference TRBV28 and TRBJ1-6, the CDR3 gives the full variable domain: DVKVTQSSRYLVKRTGEKVFLECVQDMDHENMFWYRQDPGLGLRLIYFSYDVKMKEKGDIPEGYSVSREKKERFSLILESASTNQTSMYLCASATPQGIYNSPLHFGNGTRLTVT.